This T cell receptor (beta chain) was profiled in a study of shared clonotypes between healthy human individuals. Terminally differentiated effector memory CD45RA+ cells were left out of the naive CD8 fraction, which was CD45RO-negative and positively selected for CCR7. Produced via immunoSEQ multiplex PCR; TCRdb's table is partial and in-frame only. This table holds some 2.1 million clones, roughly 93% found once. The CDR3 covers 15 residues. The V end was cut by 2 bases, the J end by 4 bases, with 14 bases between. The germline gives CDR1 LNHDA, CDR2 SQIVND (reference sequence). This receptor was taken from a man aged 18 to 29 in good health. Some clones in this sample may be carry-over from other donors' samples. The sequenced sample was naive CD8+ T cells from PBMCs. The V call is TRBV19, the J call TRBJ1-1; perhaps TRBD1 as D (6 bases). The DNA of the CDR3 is TGTGCCAGTAGTATACCCGCACAGGGTAGCACTGAAGCTTTCTTT. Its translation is CASSIPAQGSTEAFF.